This T cell receptor beta chain was observed in a study of blood T cell repertoires in COVID-19. Measured with immunoSEQ multiplex PCR; TCRdb has only the in-frame clones, and not every one. The sample includes 400,000 to 450,000 clones, 90% of them seen just once. Germline CDR1 is SNHLY and CDR2 is FYNNEI. The CDR3 length is 18 residues. Losses at the gene ends were 6 bases for V and 0 bases for J; bases not matched to a gene: 11. This TCR was recovered from a man younger than 35 who had recovered from COVID-19. The specimen was PBMCs or T cells enriched from blood (not recorded which). This chain links TRBV2 with TRBJ2-3; 11 positions match TRBD2. The CDR3 here is CASRVGLAGPRSTDTQYF. The CDR3 nucleotides read TGTGCCAGCAGAGTAGGACTAGCGGGCCCCCGGAGCACAGATACGCAGTATTTT.